Below are 19 T cell receptor beta chains sequenced from a single sample in a study of blood T cell repertoires in COVID-19. The protocol was immunoSEQ multiplex PCR, while the TCRdb copy is restricted to in-frame clones and leaves out a portion. The sample has over 100,000 clones; roughly 91% are singletons. The sequenced sample was peripheral blood. The receptor set was obtained from a man in his sixties with COVID-19, enrolled during active disease.

The chain joins TRBV28 to TRBJ2-5, with TRBD2 matching over 10 bases. Germline V gives CDR1 MDHEN, CDR2 SYDVKM. The J segment lost 4 bases and the V segment lost 5 bases, leaving 4 bases of the junction unmatched. The CDR3 consists of 14 residues. The CDR3 region is CASSPSGGRETQYF. DNA of the CDR3: TGTGCCAGCAGTCCTAGCGGGGGTCGAGAGACCCAGTACTTC. Looking up the rest from reference TRBV28 and TRBJ2-5 gives the full variable domain: DVKVTQSSRYLVKRTGEKVFLECVQDMDHENMFWYRQDPGLGLRLIYFSYDVKMKEKGDIPEGYSVSREKKERFSLILESASTNQTSMYLCASSPSGGRETQYFGPGTRLLVL.

The CDR3: CATSPGQTLQETQYF. The CDR3 DNA reads TGTGCCACCAGTCCGGGACAGACGTTACAAGAGACCCAGTACTTC. The rearrangement uses TRBV24-1 and TRBJ2-5, with TRBD1 identical over 7 bases. In germline, CDR1 is KGHDR, CDR2 SFDVKD. The CDR3 consists of 15 residues. Germline trimming cut 6 bases from V and 2 bases from J; bases unmatched to any gene: 8.

As DNA, the CDR3 is TGCGCCAGCAGCCAAGTTTTAGCGAGCAATCAGCCCCAGCATTTT. It translates to CASSQVLASNQPQHF. The chain uses TRBV4-1 and TRBJ1-5; no clear D gene. CDR3 length: 15 residues. Trimming took 1 base from V and 1 from J, leaving 8 bases between them. CDR1 and CDR2 (germline): MGHRA, YSYEKL.

This sequence joins TRBV7-2 and TRBJ1-3; possible D gene TRBD1, 5 bases. The CDR3 contains 14 residues. The V and J ends lost 5 bases and 5 bases respectively, with 13 bases between them. Germline V lookup: CDR1 SGHTA, CDR2 FQGNSA. The chain's CDR3 is CASSQGEARNTIYF. The CDR3 DNA reads as TGTGCCAGCAGCCAAGGGGAAGCTAGAAACACCATATATTTT. The full variable domain, with the rest looked up from reference TRBV7-2 and TRBJ1-3, is GAGVSQSPSNKVTEKGKDVELRCDPISGHTALYWYRQSLGQGLEFLIYFQGNSAPDKSGLPSDRFSAERTGGSVSTLTIQRTQQEDSAVYLCASSQGEARNTIYFGEGSWLTVV.

The chain uses TRBV5-3 and TRBJ1-2, with TRBD1 matching 9 bases. TRBV5-3 is sorted into the ORF group, with uncertain function. The CDR3 is 18 amino acids. V gave up 1 base and J gave up 1 base; unmatched junction bases: 11. The CDR3 sequence: CARSLNGTGTSGNYGYTF. For the CDR3, the DNA is TGTGCCAGAAGCTTGAATGGGACAGGGACTAGTGGTAACTATGGCTACACCTTC.

The rearrangement links TRBV10-3 to TRBJ1-6; 11 nucleotides align to TRBD1. The CDR3 contains 16 residues. V dropped 5 bases and J dropped 7; count of bases not matched to a gene: 7. Germline values: CDR1 ENHRY, CDR2 SYGVKD. For the CDR3, the DNA is TGTGCCATCAGTTGGACCGGGACAGGGGGAAATTCACCCCTCCACTTT. It codes for CAISWTGTGGNSPLHF.

This chain connects TRBV29-1 to TRBJ1-4, with 8 nucleotides matching TRBD1. Germline CDR1 SQVTM, CDR2 ANQGSEA. The V and J ends lost 8 bases and 4 bases, in that order; junction bases with no gene match: 12. The CDR3 contains 15 residues. The CDR3 DNA sequence: TGCAGCATACTGACCCACAGGGGGGATAATGAAAAACTGTTTTTT. Its protein product is CSILTHRGDNEKLFF.

V usage is TRBV7-9 and J usage is TRBJ1-2; 7 bases are shared with TRBD1. Losses at the gene ends were 2 bases for V and 8 bases for J; bases not matched to a gene: 2. Germline V lookup: CDR1 SEHNR, CDR2 FQNEAQ (reference sequence). The CDR3 contains 12 residues. CDR3 loop: CASSLRGGGYTF. The CDR3 region has the DNA TGTGCCAGCAGCTTACGAGGGGGCGGCTACACCTTC. Using reference TRBV7-9 and TRBJ1-2 for the parts outside the CDR3, the full variable domain is DTGVSQNPRHKITKRGQNVTFRCDPISEHNRLYWYRQTLGQGPEFLTYFQNEAQLEKSRLLSDRFSAERPKGSFSTLEIQRTEQGDSAMYLCASSLRGGGYTFGSGTRLTVV.

The rearrangement uses TRBV28 and TRBJ1-2; TRBD1 matches 9 bases. CDR3 length: 16 amino acids. V lost 4 bases to trimming and J lost 4 bases; unmatched junction nucleotides: 10. Germline V CDR1 and CDR2: MDHEN, SYDVKM. CDR3 residues: CASSSQWGQGIYGYTF. The CDR3 bases are TGTGCCAGCAGTTCCCAATGGGGACAGGGTATCTATGGCTACACCTTC.

This chain uses TRBV25-1 with TRBJ2-1; TRBD2 matches 9 bases. This CDR3 has 15 amino acids. Germline V gene lookup returns CDR1 MGHDK and CDR2 SYGVNS. V lost 5 bases, J lost 8 bases, and 10 bases stayed unmatched. The CDR3 region is CASSTGTSMSHEQFF. CDR3 nucleotide sequence: TGTGCCAGCAGTACCGGGACTAGCATGAGCCATGAGCAGTTCTTC. Combining the CDR3 with reference TRBV25-1 and TRBJ2-1 gives the whole variable domain EADIYQTPRYLVIGTGKKITLECSQTMGHDKMYWYQQDPGMELHLIHYSYGVNSTEKGDLSSESTVSRIRTEHFPLTLESARPSHTSQYLCASSTGTSMSHEQFFGPGTRLTVL.

This chain joins TRBV4-1 and TRBJ2-1; D gene ambiguous. The CDR3 spans 15 residues. Germline CDR1 reads MGHRA; CDR2 reads YSYEKL. V gave up 6 bases and J gave up 0 bases, with 12 bases separating them. CDR3 nucleotides: TGCGCCAGCAGTCGAGAGGATAGCTCCTACAATGAGCAGTTCTTC. Its protein product is CASSREDSSYNEQFF.

This rearrangement joins TRBV5-1 to TRBJ2-3, with a weak D call TRBD1 (6 bases). The CDR3 consists of 15 residues. Germline CDR1 and CDR2: SGHRS and YFSETQ. V was trimmed by 0 bases and J by 3 bases, leaving 11 bases between them. The CDR3 nucleotides read TGCGCCAGCAGCTTGGGGGCAGGGGCGACAGATACGCAGTATTTT. Its protein is CASSLGAGATDTQYF.

The rearrangement links TRBV5-4 to TRBJ1-2, with 8 bases that match TRBD1. The V and J ends lost 0 bases and 7 bases, in that order; junction bases with no gene match: 8. The CDR3 consists of 15 residues. Germline CDR1 is SGHNT and CDR2 is YYREEE (reference sequence). CDR3 loop: CASSLATQGESGYTF. The CDR3 DNA is TGTGCCAGCAGCTTGGCGACACAGGGGGAGAGTGGCTACACCTTC.

This clone was observed a handful of times. The chain links TRBV6-6 to TRBJ2-7; 7 nucleotides agree with TRBD1. The CDR3 runs 15 residues. J was trimmed by 3 bases and V by 7 bases; bases with no gene match: 12. Germline V gene sequence: CDR1 MNHNY, CDR2 SVGAGI (reference sequence). Here the CDR3 DNA reads TGTGCCAGCATAAACAGGGGCTCGCTGGGCTACGAGCAGTACTTC. Translated: CASINRGSLGYEQYF.

The rearrangement joins TRBV4-3 to TRBJ2-7, with D possibly matching TRBD1 (7 bases). CDR3 length: 13 amino acids. V lost 4 bases and J 3 bases, leaving 10 bases between the germline ends. Germline V gene sequence: CDR1 LGHNA, CDR2 YSLEER. The CDR3 here is CASSPGGFYEQYF. The CDR3 region has the DNA TGCGCCAGCAGCCCAGGGGGGTTCTACGAGCAGTACTTC.

The chain couples TRBV6-1 to TRBJ1-5; the D gene is possibly TRBD1 (5 bases). CDR1 MNHNS and CDR2 SASEGT come from the germline V gene. The CDR3 loop spans 16 amino acids. V was cut by 0 bases and J by 2 bases, with 11 bases left in between. The DNA for the CDR3 is TGTGCCAGCAGTGAAGCCAGCGGGGGTGGCAATCAGCCCCAGCATTTT. Amino acid sequence: CASSEASGGGNQPQHF.

This clone was observed once. This sequence joins TRBV7-3 and TRBJ1-1; 7 bases fit TRBD1. The J segment lost 1 base and the V segment lost 7 bases, leaving 6 bases of the junction unmatched. CDR1 is SGHTA and CDR2 is FQGTGA in the germline V gene. The CDR3 contains 14 residues. CDR3 DNA sequence: TGTGCCAGCACCCGGGACAGAACGAACACTGAAGCTTTCTTT. Translated, it gives CASTRDRTNTEAFF. Complete variable domain (other parts from reference TRBV7-3 and TRBJ1-1): GAGVSQTPSNKVTEKGKYVELRCDPISGHTALYWYRQSLGQGPEFLIYFQGTGAADDSGLPNDRFFAVRPEGSVSTLKIQRTERGDSAVYLCASTRDRTNTEAFFGQGTRLTVV.

V gene TRBV27 combines with J gene TRBJ1-1; D is perhaps TRBD1 (5 bases). The V and J ends lost 5 bases and 1 base respectively, with 11 bases between them. The CDR3 runs 14 residues. The germline CDR1 and CDR2 sequences are MNHEY and SMNVEV (reference sequence). CDR3 sequence reads: CASSTPGKNTEAFF. The CDR3 nucleotides are TGTGCCAGCAGTACCCCAGGGAAGAACACTGAAGCTTTCTTT.

V is TRBV4-2 and J is TRBJ1-2; D gene ambiguous. The germline CDR1 and CDR2 sequences are LGHNA and YNFKEQ. V lost 0 bases, J lost 4 bases, and 12 bases lay in between. The CDR3 is 15 residues long. The CDR3 DNA follows: TGTGCCAGCAGCCAAGAAACCGCTACTCTCTATGGCTACACCTTC. Protein sequence: CASSQETATLYGYTF.